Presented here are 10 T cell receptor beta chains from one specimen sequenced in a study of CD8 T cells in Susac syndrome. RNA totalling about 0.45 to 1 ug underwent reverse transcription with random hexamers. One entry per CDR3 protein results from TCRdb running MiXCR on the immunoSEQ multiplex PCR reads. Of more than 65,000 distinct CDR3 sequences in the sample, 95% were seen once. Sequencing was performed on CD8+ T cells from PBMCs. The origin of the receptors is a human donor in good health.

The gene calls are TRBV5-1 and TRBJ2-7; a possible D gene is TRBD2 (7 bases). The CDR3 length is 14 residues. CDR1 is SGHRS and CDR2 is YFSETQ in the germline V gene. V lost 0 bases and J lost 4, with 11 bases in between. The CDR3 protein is CASSLAGGQYEQYV. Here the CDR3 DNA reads TGCGCCAGCAGCTTGGCCGGGGGGCAATACGAGCAGTACGTC.

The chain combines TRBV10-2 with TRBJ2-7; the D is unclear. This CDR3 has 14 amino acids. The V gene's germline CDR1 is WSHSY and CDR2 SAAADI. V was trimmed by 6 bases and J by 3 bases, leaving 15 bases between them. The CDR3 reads CASRNSNKSYEQYV. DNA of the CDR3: TGCGCCAGCAGAAACTCCAACAAAAGCTACGAGCAGTACGTC.

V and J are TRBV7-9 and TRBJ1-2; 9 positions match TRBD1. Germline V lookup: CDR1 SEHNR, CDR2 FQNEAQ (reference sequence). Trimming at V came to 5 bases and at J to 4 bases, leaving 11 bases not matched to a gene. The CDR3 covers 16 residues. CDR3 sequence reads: CASSERTGAPSYGYTF. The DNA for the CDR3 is TGTGCCAGCAGCGAGAGGACAGGGGCCCCAAGCTATGGCTACACCTTC.

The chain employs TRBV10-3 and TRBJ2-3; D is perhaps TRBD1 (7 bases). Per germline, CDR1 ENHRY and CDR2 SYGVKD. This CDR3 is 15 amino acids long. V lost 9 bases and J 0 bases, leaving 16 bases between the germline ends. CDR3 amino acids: CAIYAGQTSTDTQYF. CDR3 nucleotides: TGTGCCATTTACGCGGGACAGACTAGCACAGATACGCAGTATTTT.

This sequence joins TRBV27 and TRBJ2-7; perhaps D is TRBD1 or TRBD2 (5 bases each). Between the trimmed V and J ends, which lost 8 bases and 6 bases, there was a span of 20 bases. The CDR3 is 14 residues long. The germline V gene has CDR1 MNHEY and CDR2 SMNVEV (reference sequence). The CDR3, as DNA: TGTGCCAGCGGCCGGGACGGTACCTTTGTCGAGCAGTACTTC. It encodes CASGRDGTFVEQYF.

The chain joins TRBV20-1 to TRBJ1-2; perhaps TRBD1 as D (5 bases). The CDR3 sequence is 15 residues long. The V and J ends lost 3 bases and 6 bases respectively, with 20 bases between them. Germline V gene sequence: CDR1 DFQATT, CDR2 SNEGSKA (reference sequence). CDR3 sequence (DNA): TGCAGTGCTAGCGCTCTTCGCCTGGGGGAGGATGGCTACACCTTC. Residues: CSASALRLGEDGYTF.

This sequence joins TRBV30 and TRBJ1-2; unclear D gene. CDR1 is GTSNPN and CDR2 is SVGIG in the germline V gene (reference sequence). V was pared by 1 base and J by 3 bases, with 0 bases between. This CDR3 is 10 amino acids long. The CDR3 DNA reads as TGTGCCTGGAGTGACTATGGCTACACCTTC. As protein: CAWSDYGYTF.

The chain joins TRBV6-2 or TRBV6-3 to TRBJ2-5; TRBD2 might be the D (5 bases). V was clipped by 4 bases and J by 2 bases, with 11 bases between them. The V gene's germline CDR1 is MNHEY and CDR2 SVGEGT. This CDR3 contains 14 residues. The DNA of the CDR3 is TGTGCCAGCAGTTCCATAGCGAGACAAGAGACCCAGTACTTC. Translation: CASSSIARQETQYF.

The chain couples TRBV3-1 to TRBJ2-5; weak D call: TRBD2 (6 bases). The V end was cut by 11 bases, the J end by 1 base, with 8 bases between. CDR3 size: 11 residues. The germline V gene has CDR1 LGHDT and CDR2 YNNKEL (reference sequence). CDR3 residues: CAAGFQETQYF. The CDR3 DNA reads TGTGCCGCGGGATTCCAAGAGACCCAGTACTTC.

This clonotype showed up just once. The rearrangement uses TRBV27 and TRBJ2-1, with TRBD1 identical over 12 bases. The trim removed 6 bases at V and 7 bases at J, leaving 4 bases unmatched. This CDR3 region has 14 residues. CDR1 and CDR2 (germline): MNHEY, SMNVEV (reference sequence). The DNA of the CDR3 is TGTGCCAGCAGACCGGGACAGGGGGCGAATGAGCAGTTCTTC. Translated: CASRPGQGANEQFF.